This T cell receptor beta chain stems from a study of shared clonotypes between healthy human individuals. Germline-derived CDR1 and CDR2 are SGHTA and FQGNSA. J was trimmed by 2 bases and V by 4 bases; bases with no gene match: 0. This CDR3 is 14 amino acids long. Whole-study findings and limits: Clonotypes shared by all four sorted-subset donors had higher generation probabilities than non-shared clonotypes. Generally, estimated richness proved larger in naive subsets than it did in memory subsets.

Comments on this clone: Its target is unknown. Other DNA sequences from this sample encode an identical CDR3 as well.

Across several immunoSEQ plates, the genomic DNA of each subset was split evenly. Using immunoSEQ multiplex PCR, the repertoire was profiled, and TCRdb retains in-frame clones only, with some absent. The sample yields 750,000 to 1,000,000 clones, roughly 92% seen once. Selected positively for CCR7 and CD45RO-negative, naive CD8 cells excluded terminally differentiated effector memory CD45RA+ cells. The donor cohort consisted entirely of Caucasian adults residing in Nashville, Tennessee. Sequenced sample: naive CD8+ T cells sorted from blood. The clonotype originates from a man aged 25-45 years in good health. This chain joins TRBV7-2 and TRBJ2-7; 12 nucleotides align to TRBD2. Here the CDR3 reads CASSWTSGAYEQYF. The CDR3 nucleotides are TGTGCCAGCAGCTGGACTAGCGGGGCCTACGAGCAGTACTTC.